A selection of T cell receptor beta chains follows, all from one sample in a study of cytomegalovirus exposure and HLA in healthy donors. Using immunoSEQ multiplex PCR, the repertoire was profiled, and TCRdb retains in-frame clones only, with some absent. The sample includes under 150,000 clones, approximately 83% of them seen just once. Sequencing used PBMCs. The source is a male donor in good health and CMV-seronegative. CDR3s include the opening cysteine and the closing phenylalanine or tryptophan. D genes are given only for firm matches. Rows may omit the clone size; those that give it use once, few, many or a size class.

j_gene | v_gene | abundance | d_gene | CDR3nt | CDR3aa
TRBJ1-5 | TRBV19 | . | TRBD1 | TGTGCCAGTACGGACAGGGTATCGTTACAGCCCCAGCATTTT | CASTDRVSLQPQHF
TRBJ2-5 | TRBV25-1 | . | TRBD1 | TGTGCCAGCAGTGAAGCGGTTGACAGGGTTTGGACCCAGTACTTC | CASSEAVDRVWTQYF
TRBJ2-7 | TRBV27 | . | TRBD1 | TGTGCCAGCGCCCCCGGACAGGGGGCCTACGAGCAGTACTTC | CASAPGQGAYEQYF
TRBJ1-2 | TRBV29-1 | . | . | TGCAGCGTTGACTTTGTGGAGGGCTACACCTTC | CSVDFVEGYTF
TRBJ1-4 | TRBV6-5 | . | TRBD1 | TGTGCCAGCAGTTCCGACACAGGGGCTTCTAATGAAAAACTGTTTTTT | CASSSDTGASNEKLFF
TRBJ2-5 | TRBV11-3 | . | . | TGTGCCAGCAGCTTAATGTCGGGGGAGACCCAGTACTTC | CASSLMSGETQYF
TRBJ2-7 | TRBV2 | . | . | TGTGCCAGCAGTGAACAGGGCACCCTCTACGAGCAGTACTTC | CASSEQGTLYEQYF
TRBJ2-7 | TRBV2 | . | TRBD2 | TGTGCCAGCACGGAATGGGCTAGCGGAACCTACGAGCAGTACTTC | CASTEWASGTYEQYF
TRBJ2-5 | TRBV4-3 | . | . | TGCGCCAGCAGCCAAGAAGTAGGGGCGACGGAGACCCAGTACTTC | CASSQEVGATETQYF
TRBJ2-7 | TRBV27 | . | TRBD2 | TGTGCCAGCAGACTAGCGGGAGGGCCGTACGAGCAGTACTTC | CASRLAGGPYEQYF
TRBJ2-7 | TRBV5-6 | . | TRBD2 | TGTGCCAGCAGCCTCGAGACTAGCGGGAGTTTCACTTACGAGCAGTACTTC | CASSLETSGSFTYEQYF
TRBJ2-7 | TRBV7-8 | . | . | TGTGCCAGCAGCTTCGGAGGAAAAAGCTCCTACGAGCAGTACTTC | CASSFGGKSSYEQYF
TRBJ2-7 | TRBV6-1 | . | TRBD2 | TGTGCCAGCAGTGTTAGCGGGAGGGCCTCCGAGCAGTACTTC | CASSVSGRASEQYF
TRBJ2-5 | TRBV5-1 | . | TRBD2 | TGCGCCAGCAGCTCCGGGACTAGCGGATACCAAGAGACCCAGTACTTC | CASSSGTSGYQETQYF
TRBJ2-7 | TRBV29-1 | once | TRBD2 | TGCAGCGTTGCGGGACGGAGCGGGAGTTTACACGAGCAGTACTTC | CSVAGRSGSLHEQYF
TRBJ1-1 | TRBV29-1 | . | TRBD1 | TGCAGCGTTCCCAGGGACAGCCAAGCTTTCTTT | CSVPRDSQAFF
TRBJ1-4 | TRBV18 | . | . | TGTGCCAGCTCACCCCAACAGGGCCCTAATGAAAAACTGTTTTTT | CASSPQQGPNEKLFF
TRBJ2-2 | TRBV7-9 | . | . | TGTGCCAGCAGCTTTAGACTACCACGGGCCGGGGAGCTGTTTTTT | CASSFRLPRAGELFF
TRBJ2-2 | TRBV27 | . | . | TGTGCCAGCAGTCCAACAGGGAGTCCCGGGGAGCTGTTTTTT | CASSPTGSPGELFF
TRBJ2-7 | TRBV14 | . | . | TGTGCCAGCAGCCATGGGGGAGGCTCCTACGAGCAGTACTTC | CASSHGGGSYEQYF
TRBJ2-5 | TRBV18 | . | . | TGTGCCAGCTCACCCCCCAGCCGACAGATTCGGAGAGAGACCCAGTACTTC | CASSPPSRQIRRETQYF
TRBJ1-1 | TRBV11-2 | . | . | TGTGCCAGCAGCTGGCCCCTGTGGAACACTGAAGCTTTCTTT | CASSWPLWNTEAFF
TRBJ2-4 | TRBV30 | few | . | TGTGCCTGGAGTATCTGGAGGGGGCGCAGGACCAAAAACATTCAGTACTTC | CAWSIWRGRRTKNIQYF
TRBJ1-4 | TRBV6-4 | . | . | TGTGCCAGCAGCCCCCCCCGGGTGGTAGAAAAACTGTTTTTT | CASSPPRVVEKLFF